Detailed here is one T cell receptor beta chain. Each sample provided at least 6 micrograms of extracted total RNA. Sample-barcoded 5' priming and a J-beta primer mix drove a second PCR of 7 to 11 cycles. TCRdb reprocessed the 5' RACE reads via MiXCR and lists one record per CDR3 protein. The sample carries about 650,000 distinct CDR3 sequences, more than 45% recorded once. The data are from a study of blood T cells in healthy people across ages. This CDR3 is built from 18 residues. J was trimmed by 7 bases and V by 2 bases; bases with no gene match: 15. The germline V gene encodes CDR1 MNHEY and CDR2 SMNVEV (reference sequence).

Sequenced input: blood. This sequence originates from a woman older than 75 in good health. This rearrangement joins TRBV27 to TRBJ2-7; 12 positions agree with TRBD1. CDR3 region: CASSLEGLGGQGAHEQYF. In DNA form, the CDR3 reads TGTGCCAGCAGTTTAGAGGGGCTAGGGGGACAGGGGGCGCATGAGCAGTACTTC.